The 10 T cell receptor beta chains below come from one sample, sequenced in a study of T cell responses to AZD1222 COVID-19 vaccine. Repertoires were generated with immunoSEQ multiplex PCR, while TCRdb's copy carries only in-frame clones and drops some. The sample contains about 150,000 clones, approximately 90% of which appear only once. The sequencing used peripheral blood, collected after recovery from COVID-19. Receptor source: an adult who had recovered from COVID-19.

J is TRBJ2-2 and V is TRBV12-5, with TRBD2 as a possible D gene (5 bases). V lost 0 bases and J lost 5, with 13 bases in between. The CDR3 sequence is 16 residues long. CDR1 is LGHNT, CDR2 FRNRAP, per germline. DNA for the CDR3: TGTGCTAGTGGTTTGGTAGAGGGAGTAAGGACCGGGGAGCTGTTTTTT. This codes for CASGLVEGVRTGELFF.

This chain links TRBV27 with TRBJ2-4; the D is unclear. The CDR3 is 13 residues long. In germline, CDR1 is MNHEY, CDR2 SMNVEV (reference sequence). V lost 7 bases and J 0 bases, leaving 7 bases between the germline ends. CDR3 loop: CASKVLAKNIQYF. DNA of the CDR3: TGTGCCAGCAAGGTACTAGCCAAAAACATTCAGTACTTC.

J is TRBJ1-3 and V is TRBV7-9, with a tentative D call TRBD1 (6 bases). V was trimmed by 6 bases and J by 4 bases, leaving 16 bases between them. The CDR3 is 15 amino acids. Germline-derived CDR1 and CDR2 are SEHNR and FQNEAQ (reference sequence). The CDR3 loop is CASSRSGAAGNTIYF. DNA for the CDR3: TGTGCCAGCAGTAGGTCAGGGGCGGCGGGAAACACCATATATTTT. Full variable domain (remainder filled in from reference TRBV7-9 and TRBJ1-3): DTGVSQNPRHKITKRGQNVTFRCDPISEHNRLYWYRQTLGQGPEFLTYFQNEAQLEKSRLLSDRFSAERPKGSFSTLEIQRTEQGDSAMYLCASSRSGAAGNTIYFGEGSWLTVV.

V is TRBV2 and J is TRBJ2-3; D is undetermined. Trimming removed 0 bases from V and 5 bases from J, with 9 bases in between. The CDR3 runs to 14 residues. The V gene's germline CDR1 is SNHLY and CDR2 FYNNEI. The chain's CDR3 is CASSEASRGDTQYF. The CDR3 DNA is TGTGCCAGCAGTGAAGCGTCGCGTGGAGATACGCAGTATTTT.

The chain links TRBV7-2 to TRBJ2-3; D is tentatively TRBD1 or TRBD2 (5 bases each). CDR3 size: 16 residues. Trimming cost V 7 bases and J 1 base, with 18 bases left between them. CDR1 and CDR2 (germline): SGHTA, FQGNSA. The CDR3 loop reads CASISYPVGGTDTQYF. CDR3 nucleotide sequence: TGTGCCAGCATCTCCTATCCGGTGGGGGGCACAGATACGCAGTATTTT.

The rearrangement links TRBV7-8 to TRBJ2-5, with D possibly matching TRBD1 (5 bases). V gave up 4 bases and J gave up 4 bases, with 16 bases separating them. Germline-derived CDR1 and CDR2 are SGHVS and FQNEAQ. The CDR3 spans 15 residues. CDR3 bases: TGTGCCAGCAGCTCGAGACCTCGGCAGGGAGAGACCCAGTACTTC. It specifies CASSSRPRQGETQYF.

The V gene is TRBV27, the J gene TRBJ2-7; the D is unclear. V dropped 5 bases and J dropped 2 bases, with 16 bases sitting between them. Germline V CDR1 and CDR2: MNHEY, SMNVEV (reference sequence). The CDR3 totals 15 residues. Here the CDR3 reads CASSTLVSPPYEQYF. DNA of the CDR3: TGTGCCAGCAGTACTTTGGTCTCCCCTCCCTACGAGCAGTACTTC.

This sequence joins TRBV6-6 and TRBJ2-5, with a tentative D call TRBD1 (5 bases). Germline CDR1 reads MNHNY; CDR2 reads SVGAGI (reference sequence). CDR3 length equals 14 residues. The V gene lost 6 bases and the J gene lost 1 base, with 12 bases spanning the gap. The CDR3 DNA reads TGTGCCAGCAGACCCGACAGTCTCCAAGAGACCCAGTACTTC. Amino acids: CASRPDSLQETQYF.

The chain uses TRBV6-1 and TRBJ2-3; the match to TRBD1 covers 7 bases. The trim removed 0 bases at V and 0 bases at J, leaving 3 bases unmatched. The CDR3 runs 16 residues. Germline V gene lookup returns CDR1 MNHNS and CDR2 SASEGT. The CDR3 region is CASSEAGQTSTDTQYF. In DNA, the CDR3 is TGTGCCAGCAGTGAAGCGGGACAGACGAGCACAGATACGCAGTATTTT.

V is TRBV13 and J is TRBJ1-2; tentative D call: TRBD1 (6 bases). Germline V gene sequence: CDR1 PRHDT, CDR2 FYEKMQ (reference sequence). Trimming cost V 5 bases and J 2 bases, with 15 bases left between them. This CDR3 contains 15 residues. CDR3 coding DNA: TGTGCCAGCAGCCCGGCAGGACAGTTAAACTATGGCTACACCTTC. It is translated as CASSPAGQLNYGYTF. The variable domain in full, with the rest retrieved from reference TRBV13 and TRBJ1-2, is AAGVIQSPRHLIKEKRETATLKCYPIPRHDTVYWYQQGPGQDPQFLISFYEKMQSDKGSIPDRFSAQQFSDYHSELNMSSLELGDSALYFCASSPAGQLNYGYTFGSGTRLTVV.